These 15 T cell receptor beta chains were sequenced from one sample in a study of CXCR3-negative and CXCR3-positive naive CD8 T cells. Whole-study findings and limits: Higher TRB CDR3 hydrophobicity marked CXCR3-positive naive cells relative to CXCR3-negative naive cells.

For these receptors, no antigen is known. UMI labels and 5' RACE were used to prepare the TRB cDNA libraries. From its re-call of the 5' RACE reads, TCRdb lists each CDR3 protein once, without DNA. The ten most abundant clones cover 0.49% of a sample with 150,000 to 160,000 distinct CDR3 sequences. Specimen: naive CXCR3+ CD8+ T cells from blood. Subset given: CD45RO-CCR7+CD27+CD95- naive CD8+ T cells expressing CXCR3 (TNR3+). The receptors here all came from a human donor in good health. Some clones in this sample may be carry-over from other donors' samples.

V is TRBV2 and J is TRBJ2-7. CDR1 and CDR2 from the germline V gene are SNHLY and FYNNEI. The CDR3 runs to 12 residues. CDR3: CASSPPVGEQYF. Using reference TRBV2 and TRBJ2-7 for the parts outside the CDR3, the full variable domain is EPEVTQTPSHQVTQMGQEVILRCVPISNHLYFYWYRQILGQKVEFLVSFYNNEISEKSEIFDDQFSVERPDGSNFTLKIRSTKLEDSAMYFCASSPPVGEQYFGPGTRLTVT.

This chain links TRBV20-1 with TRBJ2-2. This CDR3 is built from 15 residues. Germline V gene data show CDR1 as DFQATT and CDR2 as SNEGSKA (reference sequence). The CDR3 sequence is CSAIRSFANTGELFF.

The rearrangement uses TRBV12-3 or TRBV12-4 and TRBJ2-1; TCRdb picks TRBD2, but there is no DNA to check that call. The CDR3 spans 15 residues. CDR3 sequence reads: CASIQVRGDLNEQFF.

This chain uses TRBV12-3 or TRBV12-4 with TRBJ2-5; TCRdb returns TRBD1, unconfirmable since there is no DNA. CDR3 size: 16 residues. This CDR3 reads CASSPGTAPPEGTQYF.

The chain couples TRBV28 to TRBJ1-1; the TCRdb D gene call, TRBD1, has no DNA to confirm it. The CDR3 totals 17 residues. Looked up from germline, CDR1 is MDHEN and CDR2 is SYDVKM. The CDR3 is CASRLPATGRGGTEAFF.

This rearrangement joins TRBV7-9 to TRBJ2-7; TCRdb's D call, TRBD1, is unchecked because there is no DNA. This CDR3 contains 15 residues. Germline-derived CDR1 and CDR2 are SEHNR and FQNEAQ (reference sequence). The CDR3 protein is CASRETTGPTYEQYF.

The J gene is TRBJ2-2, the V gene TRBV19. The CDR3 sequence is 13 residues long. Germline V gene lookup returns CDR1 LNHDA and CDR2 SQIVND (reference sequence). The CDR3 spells CASSIVGDGELFF.

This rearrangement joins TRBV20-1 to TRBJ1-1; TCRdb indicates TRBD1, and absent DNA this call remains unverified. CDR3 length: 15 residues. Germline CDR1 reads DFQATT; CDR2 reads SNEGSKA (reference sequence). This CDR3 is CSARDLAGANTEAFF.

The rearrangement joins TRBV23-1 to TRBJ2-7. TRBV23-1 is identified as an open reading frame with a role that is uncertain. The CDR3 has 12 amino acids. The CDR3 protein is CASSKFFYEQYF.

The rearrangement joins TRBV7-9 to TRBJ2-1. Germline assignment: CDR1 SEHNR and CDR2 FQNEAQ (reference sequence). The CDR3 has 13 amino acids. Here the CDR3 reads CATSISSYNEQFF.

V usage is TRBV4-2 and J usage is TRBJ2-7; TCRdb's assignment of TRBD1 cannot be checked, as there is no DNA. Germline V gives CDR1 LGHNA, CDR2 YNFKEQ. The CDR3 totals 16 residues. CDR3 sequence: CASSHQTGGTDYEQYF.

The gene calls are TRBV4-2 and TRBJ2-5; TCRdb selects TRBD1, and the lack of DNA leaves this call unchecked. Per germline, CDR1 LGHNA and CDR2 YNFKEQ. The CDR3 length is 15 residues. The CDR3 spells CASSPFLAGEETQYF.

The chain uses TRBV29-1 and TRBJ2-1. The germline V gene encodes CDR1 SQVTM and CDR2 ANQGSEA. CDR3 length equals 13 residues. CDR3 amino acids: CSVDRTSYNEQFF.

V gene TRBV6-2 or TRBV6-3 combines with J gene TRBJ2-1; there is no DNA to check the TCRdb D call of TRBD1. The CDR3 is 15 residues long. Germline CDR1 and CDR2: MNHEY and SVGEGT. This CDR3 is CASSYSIDAPNEQFF.

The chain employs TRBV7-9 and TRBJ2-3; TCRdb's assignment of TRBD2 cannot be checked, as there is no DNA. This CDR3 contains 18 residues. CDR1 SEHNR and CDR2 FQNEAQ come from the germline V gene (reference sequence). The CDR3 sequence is CASSGTGTSGRSTDTQYF.